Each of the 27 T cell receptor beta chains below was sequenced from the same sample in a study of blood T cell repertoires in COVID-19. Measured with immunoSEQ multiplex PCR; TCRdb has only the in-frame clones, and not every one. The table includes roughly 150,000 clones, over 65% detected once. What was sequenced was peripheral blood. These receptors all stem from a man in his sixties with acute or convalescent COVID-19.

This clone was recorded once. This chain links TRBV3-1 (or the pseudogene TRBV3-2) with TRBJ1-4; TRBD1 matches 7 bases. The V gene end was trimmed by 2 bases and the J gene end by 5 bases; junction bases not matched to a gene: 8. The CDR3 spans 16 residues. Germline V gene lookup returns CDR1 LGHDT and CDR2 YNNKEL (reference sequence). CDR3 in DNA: TGTGCCAGCAGCCAATTCAGGGGGACAGAGAATGAAAAACTGTTTTTT. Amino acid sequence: CASSQFRGTENEKLFF.

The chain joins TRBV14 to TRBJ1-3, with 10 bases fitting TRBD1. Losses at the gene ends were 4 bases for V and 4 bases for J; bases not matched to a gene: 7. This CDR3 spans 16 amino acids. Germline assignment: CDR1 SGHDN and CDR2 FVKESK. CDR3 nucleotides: TGTGCCAGCAGCCCGCCCGGGACAGGGGTAGGAAACACCATATATTTT. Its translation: CASSPPGTGVGNTIYF.

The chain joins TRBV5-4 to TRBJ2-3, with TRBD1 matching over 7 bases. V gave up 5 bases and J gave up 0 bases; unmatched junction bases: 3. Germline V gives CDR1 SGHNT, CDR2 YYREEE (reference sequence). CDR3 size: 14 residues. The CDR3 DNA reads TGTGCCAGCAGTCGACAGGGCAGCACAGATACGCAGTATTTT. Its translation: CASSRQGSTDTQYF. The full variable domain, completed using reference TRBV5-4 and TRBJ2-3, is ETGVTQSPTHLIKTRGQQVTLRCSSQSGHNTVSWYQQALGQGPQFIFQYYREEENGRGNFPPRFSGLQFPNYSSELNVNALELDDSALYLCASSRQGSTDTQYFGPGTRLTVL.

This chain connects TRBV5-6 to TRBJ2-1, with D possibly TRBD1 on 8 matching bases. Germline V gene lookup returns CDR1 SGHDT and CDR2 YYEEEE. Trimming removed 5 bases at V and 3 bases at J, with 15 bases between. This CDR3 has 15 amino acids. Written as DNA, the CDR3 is TGTGCCAGCAGGGAGACAGGGGAGGGCTACAATGAGCAGTTCTTC. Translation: CASRETGEGYNEQFF.

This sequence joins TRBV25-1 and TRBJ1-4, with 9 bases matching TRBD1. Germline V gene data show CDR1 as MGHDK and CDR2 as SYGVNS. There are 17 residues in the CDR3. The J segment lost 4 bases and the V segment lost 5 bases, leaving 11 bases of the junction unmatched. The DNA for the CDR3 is TGTGCCAGCAGTTCAACAGGGGGCCGTGGGGGTAATGAAAAACTGTTTTTT. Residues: CASSSTGGRGGNEKLFF.

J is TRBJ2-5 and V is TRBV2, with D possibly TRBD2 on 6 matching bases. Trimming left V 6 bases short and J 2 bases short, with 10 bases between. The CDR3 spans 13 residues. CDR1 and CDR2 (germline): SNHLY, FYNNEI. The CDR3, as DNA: TGTGCCAGCAGCGGGGGTTGGCAAGAGACCCAGTACTTC. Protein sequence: CASSGGWQETQYF.

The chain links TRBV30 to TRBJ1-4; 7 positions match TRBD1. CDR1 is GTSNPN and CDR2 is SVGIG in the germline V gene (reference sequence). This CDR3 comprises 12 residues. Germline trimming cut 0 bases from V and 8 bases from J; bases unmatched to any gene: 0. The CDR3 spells CAWSVQGEKLFF. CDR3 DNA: TGTGCCTGGAGTGTACAGGGGGAAAAACTGTTTTTT.

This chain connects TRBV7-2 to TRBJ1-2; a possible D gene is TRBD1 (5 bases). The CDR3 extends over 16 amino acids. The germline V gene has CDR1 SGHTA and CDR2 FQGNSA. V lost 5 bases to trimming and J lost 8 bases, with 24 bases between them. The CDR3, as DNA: TGTGCCAGCAGCCAATATGTGGTCGGGGGGTCGGAGGGCTACACCTTC. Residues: CASSQYVVGGSEGYTF.

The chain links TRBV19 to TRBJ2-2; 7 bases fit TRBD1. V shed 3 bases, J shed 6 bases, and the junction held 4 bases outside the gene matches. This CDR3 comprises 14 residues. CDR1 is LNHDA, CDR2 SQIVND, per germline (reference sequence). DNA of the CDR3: TGTGCCAGTAGTATCGGCCAGGGGGCCGGGGAGCTGTTTTTT. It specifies CASSIGQGAGELFF.

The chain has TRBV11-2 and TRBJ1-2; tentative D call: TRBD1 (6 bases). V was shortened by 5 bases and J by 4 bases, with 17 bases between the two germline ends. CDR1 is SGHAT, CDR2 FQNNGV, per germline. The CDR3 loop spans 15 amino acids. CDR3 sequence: CASSPTDSQRYGYTF. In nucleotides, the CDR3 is TGTGCCAGCAGCCCAACGGACAGCCAACGCTATGGCTACACCTTC.

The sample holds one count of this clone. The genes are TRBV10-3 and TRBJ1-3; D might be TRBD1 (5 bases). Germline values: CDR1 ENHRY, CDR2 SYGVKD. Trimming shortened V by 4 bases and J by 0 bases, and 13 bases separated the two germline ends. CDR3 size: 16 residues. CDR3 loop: CAISGRGRTSGNTIYF. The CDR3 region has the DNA TGTGCCATCAGTGGGAGGGGCAGAACCTCTGGAAACACCATATATTTT.

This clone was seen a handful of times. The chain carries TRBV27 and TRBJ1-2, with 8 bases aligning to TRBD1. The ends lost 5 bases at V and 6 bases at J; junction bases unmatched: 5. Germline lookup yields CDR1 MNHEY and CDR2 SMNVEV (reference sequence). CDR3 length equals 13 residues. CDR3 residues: CASSGQGLDGYTF. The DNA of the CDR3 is TGTGCCAGCAGTGGACAGGGATTGGATGGCTACACCTTC.

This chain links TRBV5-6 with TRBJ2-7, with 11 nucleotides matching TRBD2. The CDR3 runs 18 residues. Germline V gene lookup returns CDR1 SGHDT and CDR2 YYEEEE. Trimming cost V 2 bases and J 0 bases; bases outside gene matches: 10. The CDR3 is CASSFVSSGGPSSYEQYF. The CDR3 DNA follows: TGTGCCAGCAGCTTTGTGTCTAGCGGGGGGCCTAGCTCCTACGAGCAGTACTTC. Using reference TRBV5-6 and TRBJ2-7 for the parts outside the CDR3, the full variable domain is DAGVTQSPTHLIKTRGQQVTLRCSPKSGHDTVSWYQQALGQGPQFIFQYYEEEERQRGNFPDRFSGHQFPNYSSELNVNALLLGDSALYLCASSFVSSGGPSSYEQYFGPGTRLTVT.

The CDR3: CASSVQGFQETQYF. The DNA for the CDR3 is TGCGCCAGCAGCGTACAGGGGTTCCAAGAGACCCAGTACTTC. The chain uses TRBV5-1 and TRBJ2-5; 7 bases are shared with TRBD1. Per the germline V gene, CDR1 is SGHRS and CDR2 is YFSETQ. The V and J ends lost 4 bases and 1 base, in that order; junction bases with no gene match: 4. The CDR3 spans 14 residues.

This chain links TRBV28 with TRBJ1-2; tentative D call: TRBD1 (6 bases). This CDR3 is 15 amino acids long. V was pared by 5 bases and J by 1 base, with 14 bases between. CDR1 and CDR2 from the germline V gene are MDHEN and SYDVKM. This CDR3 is CASSPANRVNYGYTF. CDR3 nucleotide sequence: TGTGCCAGCAGTCCCGCGAACAGGGTTAACTATGGCTACACCTTC.

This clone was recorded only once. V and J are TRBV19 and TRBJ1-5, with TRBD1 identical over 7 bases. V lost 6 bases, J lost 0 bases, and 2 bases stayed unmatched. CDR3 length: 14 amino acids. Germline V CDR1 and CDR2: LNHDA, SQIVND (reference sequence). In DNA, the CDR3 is TGTGCCAGTAGACAGGGGAATAGCAATCAGCCCCAGCATTTT. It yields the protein CASRQGNSNQPQHF.

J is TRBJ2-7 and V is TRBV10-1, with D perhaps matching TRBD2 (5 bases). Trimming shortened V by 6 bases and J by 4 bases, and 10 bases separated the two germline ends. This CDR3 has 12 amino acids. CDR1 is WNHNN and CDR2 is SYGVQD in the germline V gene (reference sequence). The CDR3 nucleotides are TGCGCCAGCAGCCCCGGCGGGTACGAGCAGTACTTC. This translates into CASSPGGYEQYF.

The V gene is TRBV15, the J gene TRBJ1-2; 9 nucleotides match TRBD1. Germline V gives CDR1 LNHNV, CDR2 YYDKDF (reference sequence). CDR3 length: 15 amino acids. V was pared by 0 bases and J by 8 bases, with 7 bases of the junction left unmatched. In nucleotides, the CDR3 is TGTGCCACCAGCAGAGATGGGACAGGGTACGGCGGCTACACCTTC. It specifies CATSRDGTGYGGYTF.

The CDR3 DNA reads TGTGCCACCAGTAGGAGAGGCGGCTATGGCTACACCTTC. Encoded protein: CATSRRGGYGYTF. The chain recombines TRBV24-1 with TRBJ1-2; D is ambiguous. The V and J ends lost 6 bases and 4 bases respectively, with 11 bases between them. The CDR3 is made up of 13 amino acids. Germline assignment: CDR1 KGHDR and CDR2 SFDVKD.

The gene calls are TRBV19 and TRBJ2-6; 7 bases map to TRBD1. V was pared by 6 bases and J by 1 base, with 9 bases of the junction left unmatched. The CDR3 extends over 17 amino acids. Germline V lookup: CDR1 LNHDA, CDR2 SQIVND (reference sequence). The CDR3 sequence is CASRSPPRGSGANVLTF. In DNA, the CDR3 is TGTGCCAGTAGAAGTCCCCCCAGGGGGTCTGGGGCCAACGTCCTGACTTTC.

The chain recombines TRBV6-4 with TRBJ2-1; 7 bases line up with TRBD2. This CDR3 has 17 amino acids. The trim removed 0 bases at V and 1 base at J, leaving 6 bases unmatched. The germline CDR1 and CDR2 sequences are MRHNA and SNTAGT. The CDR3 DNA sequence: TGTGCCAGCAGTGACTCGAGACTAGCTGATTCCTACAATGAGCAGTTCTTC. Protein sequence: CASSDSRLADSYNEQFF.

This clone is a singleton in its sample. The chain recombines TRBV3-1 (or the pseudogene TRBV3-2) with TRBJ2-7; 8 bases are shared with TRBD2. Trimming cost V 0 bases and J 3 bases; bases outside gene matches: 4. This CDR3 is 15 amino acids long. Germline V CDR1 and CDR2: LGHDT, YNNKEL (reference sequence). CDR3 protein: CASSQDRGGSYEQYF. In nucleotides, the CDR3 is TGTGCCAGCAGCCAAGATCGGGGGGGTAGCTACGAGCAGTACTTC.

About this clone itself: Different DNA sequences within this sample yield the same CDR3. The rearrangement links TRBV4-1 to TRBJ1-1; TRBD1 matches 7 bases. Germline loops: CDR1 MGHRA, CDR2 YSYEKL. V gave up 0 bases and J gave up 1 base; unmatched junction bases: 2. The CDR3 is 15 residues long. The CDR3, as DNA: TGCGCCAGCAGCCAAGAGGGGACAGCGAACACTGAAGCTTTCTTT. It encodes CASSQEGTANTEAFF.

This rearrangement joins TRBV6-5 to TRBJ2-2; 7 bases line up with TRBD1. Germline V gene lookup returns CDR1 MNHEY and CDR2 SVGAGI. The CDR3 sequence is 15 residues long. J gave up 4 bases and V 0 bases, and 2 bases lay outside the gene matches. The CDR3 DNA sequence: TGTGCCAGCAGTTACTCGAGGACAGGCACCGGGGAGCTGTTTTTT. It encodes CASSYSRTGTGELFF.

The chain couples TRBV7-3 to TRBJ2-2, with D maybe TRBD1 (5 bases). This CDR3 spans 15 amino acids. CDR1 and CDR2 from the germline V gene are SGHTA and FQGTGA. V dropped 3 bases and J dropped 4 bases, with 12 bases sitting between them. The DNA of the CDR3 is TGTGCCAGCAGCTTTTCAGGGCATGGCACCGGGGAGCTGTTTTTT. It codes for CASSFSGHGTGELFF.

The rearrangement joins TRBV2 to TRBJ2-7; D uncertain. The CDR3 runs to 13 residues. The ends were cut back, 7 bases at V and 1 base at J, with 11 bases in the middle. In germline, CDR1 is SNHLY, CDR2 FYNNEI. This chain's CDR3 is CASNPRESYEQYF. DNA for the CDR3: TGTGCCAGCAACCCTAGAGAGTCCTACGAGCAGTACTTC.

The CDR3 spells CAWSVQEGAVEQFF. The CDR3 nucleotides read TGTGCCTGGAGTGTACAGGAGGGGGCGGTTGAGCAGTTCTTC. The chain recombines TRBV30 with TRBJ2-1, with D possibly TRBD1 on 7 matching bases. CDR1 and CDR2 from the germline V gene are GTSNPN and SVGIG (reference sequence). The CDR3 totals 14 residues. Trimming left V 0 bases short and J 9 bases short, with 15 bases between.